The 15 T cell receptor beta chains in this list originate from one sample, sequenced in a study of T cells in Graves' hyperthyroidism and ophthalmopathy. Regions amplified from RNA transcripts were the TCR beta CDR3 regions. When the TCR CDR3 underwent first-round RT-PCR, the HTBI primer set was used. MiXCR, applied by TCRdb to the multiplex PCR reads, yields one record per CDR3 protein. The repertoire has around 530,000 distinct CDR3 sequences, approximately 17% of them found once; the top ten carry approximately 16%. Sequenced input: blood. The origin of the receptors is a woman between 18 and 29 years old with Graves' ophthalmopathy.

This clonotype was found a few times. The chain employs TRBV5-6 and TRBJ2-1; either TRBD1 or TRBD2 may supply D (5 bases each). In germline, CDR1 is SGHDT, CDR2 YYEEEE. The CDR3 length is 14 residues. The germline V and J ends were trimmed by 3 bases and 10 bases, with 17 bases remaining between them. The DNA for the CDR3 is TGTGCCAGCAGCTGGGGGATCATCGCCGTCGAGCAGTTCTTC. This gives the protein CASSWGIIAVEQFF.

This clonotype came up a few times. V is TRBV5-1 and J is TRBJ2-5, with D unresolved. The CDR3 has 14 amino acids. Germline lookup yields CDR1 SGHRS and CDR2 YFSETQ. Deletions cut 1 base from V and 2 bases from J, with 9 bases between. The CDR3 bases are TGCGCCAGCAGCTTGCATGGCCAGCAAGAGACCCAGTACTTC. Translation: CASSLHGQQETQYF.

There are many counts of this clonotype. The chain carries TRBV20-1 and TRBJ1-5; 9 bases are shared with TRBD1. The junction had 8 bases not matched to a gene; V was cut back by 3 bases and J by 5 bases. Per the germline V gene, CDR1 is DFQATT and CDR2 is SNEGSKA (reference sequence). CDR3 length: 15 amino acids. The CDR3 DNA follows: TGCAGTGCTAGGGCCCCGGGACAGGGATATCAGCCCCAGCATTTT. This translates into CSARAPGQGYQPQHF.

This clonotype showed up just once. The chain combines TRBV6-5 with TRBJ1-6; D is undetermined. Germline V gene lookup returns CDR1 MNHEY and CDR2 SVGAGI. This CDR3 has 14 residues. Trimming pared 8 bases from V and 10 bases from J, leaving 18 bases between. CDR3 loop: CASGNDSAGSPLHF. CDR3 nucleotides: TGTGCCAGCGGTAACGACTCGGCGGGATCACCCCTCCACTTT.

In this sample, this clonotype turned up many times. The chain links TRBV12-3 or TRBV12-4 to TRBJ2-2, with D maybe TRBD1 (6 bases). V was clipped by 7 bases and J by 2 bases, with 17 bases between them. The CDR3 has 16 residues. CDR3 region: CASTIEGELNTGELFF. The CDR3 nucleotides are TGTGCCAGCACCATAGAGGGGGAGCTAAACACCGGGGAGCTGTTTTTT.

This clonotype has just a few counts. The gene calls are TRBV13 and TRBJ2-5; D may match TRBD1 or TRBD2 (6 bases each). Germline-derived CDR1 and CDR2 are PRHDT and FYEKMQ (reference sequence). Trimming shortened V by 4 bases and J by 1 base, and 22 bases separated the two germline ends. The CDR3 consists of 18 residues. DNA for the CDR3: TGTGCCAGCAGCTCGACATCGGACGGGGGCCGAGCCCAAGAGACCCAGTACTTC. Residues: CASSSTSDGGRAQETQYF.

This clonotype has a count of ten or more. This chain joins TRBV3-1 and TRBJ2-1; D unclear. Germline V gives CDR1 LGHDT, CDR2 YNNKEL (reference sequence). V lost 4 bases, J lost 5 bases, and 15 bases lay in between. This CDR3 has 15 amino acids. CDR3 in amino acids: CASSRYSAANNEQFF. The CDR3 coding sequence is TGTGCCAGCAGCCGCTACTCGGCGGCGAACAATGAGCAGTTCTTC.

To note about this clonotype: This sequence may be a read error, since a much larger clone differs from it by one base. The genes are TRBV7-9 and TRBJ2-1; a possible D gene is TRBD2 (5 bases). TRBJ2-7 matches the DNA end more closely, so the J call is doubtful. CDR1 is SEHNR and CDR2 is FQNEAQ in the germline V gene (reference sequence). The CDR3 loop spans 14 amino acids. As DNA, the CDR3 is TGTGCCAGCAGCTTGCATGAGGGCGGCAATGAGCAGTACTTC. Amino acids: CASSLHEGGNEQYF.

The chain employs TRBV12-3 or TRBV12-4 and TRBJ2-1; TRBD2 agrees at 7 bases. CDR3 length: 14 residues. Losses at the gene ends were 6 bases for V and 10 bases for J; bases not matched to a gene: 12. The CDR3 bases are TGTGCCAGCAGCATCGCCGGGGAGGGCGGCGAGCAGTTCTTC. Encoded protein: CASSIAGEGGEQFF.

The CDR3, as DNA: TGTGCCAGCAGCCAAGAAGGAGCGGGACAGGGTTCCTACGAGCAGTACTTC. It codes for CASSQEGAGQGSYEQYF. V usage is TRBV4-2 and J usage is TRBJ2-7, with 9 bases that match TRBD1. This CDR3 has 17 amino acids. Germline V CDR1 and CDR2: LGHNA, YNFKEQ. J lost 1 base, V lost 0 bases, and 7 bases had no gene match.

This clonotype turned up a few times. The chain links TRBV27 to TRBJ1-5; perhaps TRBD1 as D (5 bases). CDR3 length equals 13 residues. The germline gives CDR1 MNHEY, CDR2 SMNVEV (reference sequence). Trimming took off 5 bases at V and 11 bases at J, with 16 bases between the two ends. For the CDR3, the DNA is TGTGCCAGCAGTACAGGACGGGGAGGAGCCCAGCATTTT. Protein sequence: CASSTGRGGAQHF.

This clonotype was detected ten times or more. The V call is TRBV29-1, the J call TRBJ2-7, with D possibly being TRBD2 (5 bases). CDR3 length equals 12 residues. Trimming cost V 5 bases and J 4 bases, with 12 bases left between them. Germline V CDR1 and CDR2: SQVTM, ANQGSEA. Here the CDR3 reads CSVTSSGYEQYF. CDR3 nucleotide sequence: TGCAGCGTTACTTCCAGCGGTTACGAGCAGTACTTC.

This clonotype was seen ten or more times. The gene calls are TRBV28 and TRBJ2-7, with TRBD2 matching over 8 bases. V shed 5 bases and J 5 bases; nucleotides not matched to a gene: 8. The V gene's germline CDR1 is MDHEN and CDR2 SYDVKM. The CDR3 is made up of 14 amino acids. Here the CDR3 reads CASSPSGRIHEQYF. CDR3 DNA: TGTGCCAGCAGTCCAAGCGGGAGAATCCACGAGCAGTACTTC.

This clonotype has a count of ten or more. The DNA for the CDR3 is TGTGCCAGCAGTAAGGCCCCAACCTACGAGCAGTACTTC. The encoded protein is CASSKAPTYEQYF. V usage is TRBV27 and J usage is TRBJ2-7, with D uncertain. Looked up from germline, CDR1 is MNHEY and CDR2 is SMNVEV (reference sequence). This CDR3 is built from 13 residues. Trimming shortened V by 5 bases and J by 2 bases, and 10 bases separated the two germline ends.

The rearrangement joins TRBV7-9 to TRBJ2-7; TRBD2 matches at 12 bases. Trimming at V came to 2 bases and at J to 0 bases, leaving 5 bases not matched to a gene. The germline V gene encodes CDR1 SEHNR and CDR2 FQNEAQ (reference sequence). This CDR3 has 17 amino acids. The CDR3 coding sequence is TGTGCCAGCAGCTTATTACAGACTAGCGGGAGCTCCTACGAGCAGTACTTC. Its protein is CASSLLQTSGSSYEQYF.